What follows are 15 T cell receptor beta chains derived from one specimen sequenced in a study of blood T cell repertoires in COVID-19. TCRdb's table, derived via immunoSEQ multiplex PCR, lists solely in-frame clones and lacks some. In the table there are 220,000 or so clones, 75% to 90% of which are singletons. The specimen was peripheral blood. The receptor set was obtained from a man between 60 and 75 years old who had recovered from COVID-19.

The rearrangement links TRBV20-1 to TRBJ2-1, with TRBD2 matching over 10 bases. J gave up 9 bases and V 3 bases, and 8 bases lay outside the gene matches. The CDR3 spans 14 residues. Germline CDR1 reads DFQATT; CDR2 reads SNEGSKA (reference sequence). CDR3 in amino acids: CSASWLAGAGEQFF. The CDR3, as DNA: TGCAGTGCTAGTTGGCTAGCGGGAGCTGGTGAGCAGTTCTTC.

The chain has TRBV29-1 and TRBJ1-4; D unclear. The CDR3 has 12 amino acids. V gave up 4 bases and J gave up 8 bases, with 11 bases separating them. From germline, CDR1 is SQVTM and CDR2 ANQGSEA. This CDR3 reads CSVAGFGEKLFF. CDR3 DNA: TGCAGCGTTGCCGGATTCGGGGAAAAACTGTTTTTT.

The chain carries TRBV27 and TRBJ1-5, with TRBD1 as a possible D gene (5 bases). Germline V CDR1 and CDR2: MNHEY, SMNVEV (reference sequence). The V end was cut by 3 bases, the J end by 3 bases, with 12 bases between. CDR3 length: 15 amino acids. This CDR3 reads CASSFSGSLNQPQHF. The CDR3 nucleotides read TGTGCCAGCAGTTTCTCAGGGTCCCTCAATCAGCCCCAGCATTTT.

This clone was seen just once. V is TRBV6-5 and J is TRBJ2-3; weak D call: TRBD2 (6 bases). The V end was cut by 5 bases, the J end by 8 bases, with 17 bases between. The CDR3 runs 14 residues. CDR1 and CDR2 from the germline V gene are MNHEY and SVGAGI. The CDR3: CASSRGVGLSTQYF. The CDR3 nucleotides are TGTGCCAGCAGTCGTGGGGTGGGACTTAGTACGCAGTATTTT.

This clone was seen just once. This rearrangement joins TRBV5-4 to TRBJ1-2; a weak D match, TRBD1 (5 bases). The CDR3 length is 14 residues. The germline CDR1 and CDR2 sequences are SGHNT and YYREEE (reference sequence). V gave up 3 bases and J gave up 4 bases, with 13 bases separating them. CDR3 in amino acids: CASSSGGVLYGYTF. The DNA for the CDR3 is TGTGCCAGCAGCTCGGGGGGGGTCCTCTATGGCTACACCTTC.

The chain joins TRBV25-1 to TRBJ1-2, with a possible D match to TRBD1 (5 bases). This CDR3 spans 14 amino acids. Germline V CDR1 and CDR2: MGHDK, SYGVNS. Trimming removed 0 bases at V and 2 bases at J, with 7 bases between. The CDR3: CASSEYGGNYGYTF. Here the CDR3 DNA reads TGTGCCAGCAGTGAATATGGGGGGAACTATGGCTACACCTTC.

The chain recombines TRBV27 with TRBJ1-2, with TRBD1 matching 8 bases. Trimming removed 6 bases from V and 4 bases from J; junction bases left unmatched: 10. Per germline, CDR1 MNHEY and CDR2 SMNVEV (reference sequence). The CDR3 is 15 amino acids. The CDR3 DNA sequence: TGTGCCAGCAGAGGACAGGGCCGTTTATTCTATGGCTACACCTTC. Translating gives CASRGQGRLFYGYTF.

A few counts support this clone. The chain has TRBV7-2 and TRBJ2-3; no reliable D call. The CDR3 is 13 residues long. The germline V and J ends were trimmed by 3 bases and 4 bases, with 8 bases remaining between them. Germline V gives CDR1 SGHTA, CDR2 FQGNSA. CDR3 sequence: CASSFRGADTQYF. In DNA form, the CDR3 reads TGTGCCAGCAGCTTTAGAGGCGCAGATACGCAGTATTTT. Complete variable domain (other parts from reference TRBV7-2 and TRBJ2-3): GAGVSQSPSNKVTEKGKDVELRCDPISGHTALYWYRQSLGQGLEFLIYFQGNSAPDKSGLPSDRFSAERTGGSVSTLTIQRTQQEDSAVYLCASSFRGADTQYFGPGTRLTVL.

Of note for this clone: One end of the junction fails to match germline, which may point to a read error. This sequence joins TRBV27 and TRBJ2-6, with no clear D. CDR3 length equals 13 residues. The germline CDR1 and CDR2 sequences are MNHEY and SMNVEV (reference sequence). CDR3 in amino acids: CASSISGANVLTF. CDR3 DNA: TGTGCCAGCAGTATATCTGGGGCCAACGTCCTGACTTTC.

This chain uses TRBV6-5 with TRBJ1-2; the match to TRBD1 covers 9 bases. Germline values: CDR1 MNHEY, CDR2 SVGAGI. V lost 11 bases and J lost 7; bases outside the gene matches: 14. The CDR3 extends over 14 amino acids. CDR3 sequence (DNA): TGTGCCGGTATGATCCCCGGGACAGGGAGTGGCTACACCTTC. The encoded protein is CAGMIPGTGSGYTF.

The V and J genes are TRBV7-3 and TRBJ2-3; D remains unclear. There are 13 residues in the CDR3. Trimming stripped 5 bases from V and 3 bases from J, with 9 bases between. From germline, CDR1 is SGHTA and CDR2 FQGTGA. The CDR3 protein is CASSSGPTDTQYF. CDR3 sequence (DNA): TGTGCCAGCAGCAGTGGCCCTACAGATACGCAGTATTTT.

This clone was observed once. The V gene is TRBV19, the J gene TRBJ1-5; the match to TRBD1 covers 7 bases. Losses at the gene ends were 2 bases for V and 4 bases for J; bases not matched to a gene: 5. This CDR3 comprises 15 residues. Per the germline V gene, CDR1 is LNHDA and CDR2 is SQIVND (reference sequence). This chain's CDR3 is CASSIPGQLNQPQHF. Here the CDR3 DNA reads TGTGCCAGTAGTATACCGGGACAGCTGAATCAGCCCCAGCATTTT.

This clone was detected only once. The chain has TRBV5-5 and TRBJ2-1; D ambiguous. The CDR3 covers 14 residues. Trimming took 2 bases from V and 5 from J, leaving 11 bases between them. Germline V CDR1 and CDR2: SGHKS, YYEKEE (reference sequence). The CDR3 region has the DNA TGTGCCAGCAGCTTATCTACTACGGACAATGAGCAGTTCTTC. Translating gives CASSLSTTDNEQFF.

This CDR3 is CASSVDRGPYLAQHF. CDR3 sequence (DNA): TGTGCCAGCAGCGTGGACAGGGGGCCTTATCTAGCCCAGCATTTT. The chain employs TRBV7-2 and TRBJ1-5; 11 bases are a match to TRBD1. Trimming cost V 5 bases and J 11 bases; bases outside gene matches: 11. Germline-derived CDR1 and CDR2 are SGHTA and FQGNSA. This CDR3 spans 15 amino acids.

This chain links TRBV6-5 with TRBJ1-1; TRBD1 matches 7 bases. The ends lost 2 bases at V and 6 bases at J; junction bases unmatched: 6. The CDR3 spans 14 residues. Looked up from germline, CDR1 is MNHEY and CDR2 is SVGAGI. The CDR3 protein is CASSYTRTGAEAFF. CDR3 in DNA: TGTGCCAGCAGTTACACTAGGACAGGCGCTGAAGCTTTCTTT.